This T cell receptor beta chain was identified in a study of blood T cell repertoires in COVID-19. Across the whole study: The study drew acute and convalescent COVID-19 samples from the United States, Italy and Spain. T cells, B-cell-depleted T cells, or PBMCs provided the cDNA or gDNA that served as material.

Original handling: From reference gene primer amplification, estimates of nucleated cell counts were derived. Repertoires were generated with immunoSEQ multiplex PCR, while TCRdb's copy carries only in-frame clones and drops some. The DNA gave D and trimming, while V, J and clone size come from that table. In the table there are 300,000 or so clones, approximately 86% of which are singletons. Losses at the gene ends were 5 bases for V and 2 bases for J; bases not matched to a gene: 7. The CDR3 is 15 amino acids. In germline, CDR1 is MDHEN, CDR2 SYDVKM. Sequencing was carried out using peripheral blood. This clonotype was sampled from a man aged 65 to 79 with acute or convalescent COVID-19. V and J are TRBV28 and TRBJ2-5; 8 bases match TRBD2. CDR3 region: CASSRREGLQETQYF. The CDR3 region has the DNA TGTGCCAGCAGTAGACGGGAGGGCCTACAAGAGACCCAGTACTTC.